Listed below are T cell receptor beta chains from one sample, sequenced in a study of CD8+ T cells in alopecia areata. Libraries were prepared by immunoSEQ multiplex PCR; TCRdb keeps only in-frame clonotypes and omits some of them. The data hold 90,000 to 150,000 clones, with roughly 58% observed a single time. This sample comprised CD8+ T cells sorted from blood, obtained at week 4, from a patient treated with tofacitinib. The receptors derive from a human donor with alopecia areata. Both conserved end residues are part of each CDR3. The D gene is left open where the match is weak. The size field is filled for only some rows; it gives once, few, many or a size class.

d_gene	v_gene	abundance	j_gene	CDR3nt	CDR3aa
TRBD1	TRBV7-2	-	TRBJ2-7	TGTGCCAGCAGTTTAGGCCTCCGGACAGGGAAGACTCATGAGTACTTC	CASSLGLRTGKTHEYF
-	TRBV11-2	-	TRBJ1-2	TGTGCCAGCAGTTTTGCCTCAAAAGCCACCTTC	CASSFASKATF
-	TRBV29-1	-	TRBJ2-7	TGCAGCGTTCTTCACTACGAGCAGTACTTC	CSVLHYEQYF
TRBD1	TRBV29-1	few	TRBJ2-7	TGCAGCGTTCTCAGGGACAGGGGCGAGCAGTACTTC	CSVLRDRGEQYF
-	TRBV30	-	TRBJ1-1	TGTGCCTGGAGTGAGGGGAGCACTGAAGCTTTCTTT	CAWSEGSTEAFF
-	TRBV4-1	-	TRBJ2-1	TGCGCCAGCAGCCAAGAGTCCCGATCCAATGAGCAGTTCTTC	CASSQESRSNEQFF
-	TRBV2	-	TRBJ1-2	TGTGCCAGGAAAGGGGTTTATGGCTACACCTTC	CARKGVYGYTF
TRBD1	TRBV27	-	TRBJ2-2	TGTGCCAGCAGTCCCGGGACAGTCACCGGGGAGCTGTTTTTT	CASSPGTVTGELFF
TRBD2	TRBV30	-	TRBJ2-3	TGTGCCTGGAGTCCCGGGACTAGCGCTGTAGATACGCAGTATTTT	CAWSPGTSAVDTQYF
TRBD2	TRBV4-1	-	TRBJ2-7	TGCGCCAGCAGCCAAGATTCGGGGGGCGAGCAGTACTTC	CASSQDSGGEQYF
-	TRBV11-2	-	TRBJ1-2	TGTGCCAGCAGCTTCAACAGCAACTATGGCTACACCTTC	CASSFNSNYGYTF
-	TRBV30	once	TRBJ2-5	TGTGCCTGGAATGGTCCGGAAGGGACCCAGTACTTC	CAWNGPEGTQYF
-	TRBV27	few	TRBJ2-1	TGTGCCAGCGGGGTATCGGGCAGGTGGAATGAGCAGTTCTTC	CASGVSGRWNEQFF
-	TRBV6-7	-	TRBJ2-5	TGTGCCAGTAGATTCCTCCAAGAGACCCAGTACTTC	CASRFLQETQYF
-	TRBV4-1	-	TRBJ2-7	TGCGCCAGCAGCCAACCCGCCGGGGACGAGCAGTACTTC	CASSQPAGDEQYF
-	TRBV5-4	-	TRBJ1-1	TGTGCCAGCAGCTTGGACAGGGACATGAACACTGAAGCTTTCTTT	CASSLDRDMNTEAFF
-	TRBV27	-	TRBJ1-2	TGTGCCAGCAGTTTAGGGCGGGCCACTAACTATGGCTACACCTTC	CASSLGRATNYGYTF
-	TRBV7-3	-	TRBJ1-5	TGTGCCAGCAGCTCGACAGAGGGGAATCAGCCCCAGCATTTT	CASSSTEGNQPQHF
TRBD1	TRBV30	-	TRBJ1-1	TGTGCCTGGAGAACCGGACAGGGAGACACTGAAGCTTTCTTT	CAWRTGQGDTEAFF
TRBD1	TRBV30	once	TRBJ1-1	TGTGCCCGAGAGACAGGGGGCGGTGAAGCTTTCTTT	CARETGGGEAFF
-	TRBV7-6	few	TRBJ1-1	TGTGCCAGCAGCTTGGTGGGCCCACTGATGAACACTGAAGCTTTCTTT	CASSLVGPLMNTEAFF
-	TRBV15	-	TRBJ2-6	TGTGCCACCAGCCTCTGGGGGGAGGACTCTGGGGCCAACGTCCTGACTTTC	CATSLWGEDSGANVLTF
-	TRBV7-9	few	TRBJ1-5	TGTGCCAGCAGCTTCGGAGGGATCAATCAGCCCCAGCATTTT	CASSFGGINQPQHF
-	TRBV29-1	few	TRBJ2-3	TGCAGCGTTGATAGAGGTGATACGCAGTATTTT	CSVDRGDTQYF
-	TRBV29-1	-	TRBJ2-2	TGCAGCGTTTCCAGCCCGAACACCGGGGAGCTGTTTTTT	CSVSSPNTGELFF
TRBD1	TRBV29-1	-	TRBJ1-2	TGCAGCGTCCCGGGACAGGGGGCCCAAATGGAGGGCTACACCTTC	CSVPGQGAQMEGYTF
TRBD1	TRBV2	-	TRBJ1-2	TGTGCCAGCAGGGAACAGGGGGACTATGGCTACACCTTC	CASREQGDYGYTF
TRBD1	TRBV2	few	TRBJ1-1	TGTGCCAGCAGCACGACAGGGATGGACACTGAAGCTTTCTTT	CASSTTGMDTEAFF
-	TRBV30	-	TRBJ2-1	TGTGCCTGGATAGGAGAAACTGCCTACAATGAGCAGTTCTTC	CAWIGETAYNEQFF
-	TRBV30	-	TRBJ1-1	TGTGCCTGGATTTTAGGCGGTGGACTTGAAGCTTTCTTT	CAWILGGGLEAFF
-	TRBV7-9	-	TRBJ2-7	TGTGCCAGCAGCCACGTCGAAAGCTCCTACGAGCAGTACTTC	CASSHVESSYEQYF
-	TRBV5-6	-	TRBJ2-3	TGTGCCAGCGCTCTAGGGGGTTTACCAGATACGCAGTATTTT	CASALGGLPDTQYF
-	TRBV30	-	TRBJ1-1	TGTGCCTGGATCTATGGGAACACTGAAGCTTTCTTT	CAWIYGNTEAFF
-	TRBV25-1	-	TRBJ2-7	TGTGCCAGCAGTGACAGGGACTACGAGCAGTACTTC	CASSDRDYEQYF
TRBD1	TRBV9	few	TRBJ1-2	TGTGCCAGCAGCGTCGGACAGGGAGACTATGGCTACACCTTC	CASSVGQGDYGYTF
-	TRBV29-1	-	TRBJ2-1	TGCAGCGTCGAAGTAGGCTGGACAGTCTCCTACAATGAGCAGTTCTTC	CSVEVGWTVSYNEQFF
-	TRBV30	once	TRBJ1-2	TGTGCCTGGAGTGTAGGACAGCTCTACACCTTC	CAWSVGQLYTF
TRBD2	TRBV30	few	TRBJ2-1	TGTGCCTGGAGTGGCGGGGGGCTAAGCTACAATGAGCAGTTCTTC	CAWSGGGLSYNEQFF
TRBD2	TRBV2	-	TRBJ2-2	TGTGCCAGCAGGTCTAGCGGACCGAACACCGGGGAGCTGTTTTTT	CASRSSGPNTGELFF
TRBD1	TRBV19	-	TRBJ1-5	TGTGCCAGTACCTCAGGGGGCATGGGCAATCAGCCCCAGCATTTT	CASTSGGMGNQPQHF
-	TRBV30	-	TRBJ1-1	TGTGCCTGGAGTCTGAGCATGAACACTGAAGCTTTCTTT	CAWSLSMNTEAFF
-	TRBV27	-	TRBJ2-7	TGTGCCAGCAGTTCTGGGGCGGGCGAGCAGTACTTC	CASSSGAGEQYF
-	TRBV2	-	TRBJ2-1	TGTGCCAGCAGTGAGAGCGGGTTGAGCTCCTACAATGAGCAGTTCTTC	CASSESGLSSYNEQFF
TRBD1	TRBV5-6	-	TRBJ1-2	TGTGCCAGCAGCTTGGGGACAGGGGGTCATGGCTACACCTTC	CASSLGTGGHGYTF
TRBD2	TRBV29-1	once	TRBJ2-1	TGCAGCGATATACGCGCGGGGGGGCCTGATGAGCAGTTCTTC	CSDIRAGGPDEQFF
TRBD1	TRBV7-9	-	TRBJ2-7	TGTGCCAGCAGCTTACTACAGGGGATGGACGAGCAGTACTTC	CASSLLQGMDEQYF
-	TRBV6-5	-	TRBJ1-1	TGTGCCAGTGGCCAGGGTGACACTGAAGCTTTCTTT	CASGQGDTEAFF
-	TRBV29-1	few	TRBJ2-1	TGCAGCGTTGTCAACTTAACAGGGATTCATGAGCAGTTCTTC	CSVVNLTGIHEQFF
TRBD1	TRBV25-1	-	TRBJ2-1	TGTGCCAGCAGGGGGCTCGACAGGGGGTTTATCAATGAGCAGTTCTTC	CASRGLDRGFINEQFF
TRBD1	TRBV4-2	-	TRBJ1-2	TGTGCCAGCAGCCAAGAGGACAGGGTAAGCGGCTACACCTTC	CASSQEDRVSGYTF
-	TRBV18	once	TRBJ1-2	TGTGCCAGCTCACCACCGCCCGTCTGGGGTTATGGCTACACCTTC	CASSPPPVWGYGYTF
-	TRBV29-1	-	TRBJ1-2	TGCAGCGTTGACGGGGGAACATGGGGGCATAACTATGGCTACACCTTC	CSVDGGTWGHNYGYTF
-	TRBV30	-	TRBJ2-1	TGTGCCTGGAGTAGGGGGAATGAGCAGTTCTTC	CAWSRGNEQFF
-	TRBV30	-	TRBJ2-5	TGTGCCTCCCAAGCGGCGGGGGAGACCCAGTACTTC	CASQAAGETQYF